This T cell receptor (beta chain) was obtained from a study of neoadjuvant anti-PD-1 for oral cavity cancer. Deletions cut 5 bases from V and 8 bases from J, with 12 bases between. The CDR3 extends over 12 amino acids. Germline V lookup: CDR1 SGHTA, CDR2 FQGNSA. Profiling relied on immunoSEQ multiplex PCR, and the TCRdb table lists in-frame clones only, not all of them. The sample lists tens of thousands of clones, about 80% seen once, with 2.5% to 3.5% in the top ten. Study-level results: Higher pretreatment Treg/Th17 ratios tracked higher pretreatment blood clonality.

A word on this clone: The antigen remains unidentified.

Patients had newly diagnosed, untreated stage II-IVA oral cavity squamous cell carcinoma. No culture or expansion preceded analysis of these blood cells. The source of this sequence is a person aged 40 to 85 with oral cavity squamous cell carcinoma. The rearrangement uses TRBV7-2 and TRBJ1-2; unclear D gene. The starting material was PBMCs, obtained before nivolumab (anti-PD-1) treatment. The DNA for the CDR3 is TGTGCCAGCAGCCCTCGTTCATACGGCTACACCTTC. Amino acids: CASSPRSYGYTF.